Shown below are 3 T cell receptor beta chains from a single sample sequenced in a study of naive and memory T cell subsets. Four PCR rounds used nested alpha and beta constant region primers plus the SP2 primer. One entry per CDR3 protein, called by TCRdb with MiXCR from the 5' RACE reads. The data show around 48,000 distinct CDR3 sequences, approximately 4.8% seen once. A UMI-containing oligonucleotide was joined by 3' ligation to the TCR cDNA template. The receptors shown here come from a female donor in good health.

This clonotype is medium-sized within its sample. This chain uses TRBV5-5 with TRBJ1-1; no firm D call. V lost 1 base and J 3 bases, leaving 7 bases between the germline ends. Germline V CDR1 and CDR2: SGHKS, YYEKEE (reference sequence). The CDR3 has 13 amino acids. The CDR3 here is CASSLFRDTEAFF. CDR3 sequence (DNA): TGTGCCAGCAGCTTGTTTCGAGACACTGAAGCTTTCTTT.

CDR3 in DNA: TGTGCCACCACCCGGGGGTCGGTCCAAGAGACCCAGTACTTC. Its translation is CATTRGSVQETQYF. The chain uses TRBV28 and TRBJ2-5, with TRBD2 as a possible D gene (6 bases). The CDR3 length is 14 residues. In germline, CDR1 is MDHEN, CDR2 SYDVKM. With 10 bases removed from V and 1 base from J, the gap between germline ends came to 16 bases.

This clonotype was detected many times. V usage is TRBV28 and J usage is TRBJ2-1; D may be TRBD2 (6 bases). Trimming left V 7 bases short and J 15 bases short, with 16 bases between. The CDR3 runs to 11 residues. Per germline, CDR1 MDHEN and CDR2 SYDVKM. The CDR3 spells CASNRGGGRFF. DNA for the CDR3: TGTGCCAGCAACCGCGGCGGAGGGAGGTTCTTC. The full variable domain, with the rest looked up from reference TRBV28 and TRBJ2-1, is DVKVTQSSRYLVKRTGEKVFLECVQDMDHENMFWYRQDPGLGLRLIYFSYDVKMKEKGDIPEGYSVSREKKERFSLILESASTNQTSMYLCASNRGGGRFFGPGTRLTVL.